One and the same sample provided the 12 T cell receptor beta chains below, sequenced in a study of cytomegalovirus exposure and HLA in healthy donors. Both 60 Vbeta primers and 13 Jbeta primers went into the PCR. Method: immunoSEQ multiplex PCR; TCRdb's copy keeps in-frame clones and lacks some. The sample has 150,000 to 200,000 clones, roughly 80% seen once. The sequenced sample was PBMCs. Receptor source: a man aged 25-40 years in good health and CMV-seropositive.

The chain uses TRBV5-1 and TRBJ2-3; 13 bases map to TRBD2. The ends lost 3 bases at V and 6 bases at J; junction bases unmatched: 7. This CDR3 is 16 amino acids long. The germline V gene has CDR1 SGHRS and CDR2 YFSETQ. CDR3: CASSSLAGGPADTQYF. CDR3 DNA sequence: TGCGCCAGCAGCTCACTAGCGGGAGGGCCTGCGGATACGCAGTATTTT.

CDR3 DNA sequence: TGTGCCAGCAGCTTAGGGGGCGGGGGGCCCTACGAGCAGTACTTC. Amino acids: CASSLGGGGPYEQYF. The chain couples TRBV11-3 to TRBJ2-7, with 8 bases aligning to TRBD2. The CDR3 is 15 amino acids. With V trimmed by 1 base and J by 2 bases, 4 bases remained unmatched. Germline values: CDR1 SGHNT, CDR2 YENEEA.

This chain connects TRBV13 to TRBJ2-7; TRBD2 matches 12 bases. CDR1 and CDR2 (germline): PRHDT, FYEKMQ (reference sequence). The CDR3 loop spans 15 amino acids. The V and J ends lost 4 bases and 4 bases, in that order; junction bases with no gene match: 5. Here the CDR3 reads CASSSTSGRIYEQYF. The CDR3, as DNA: TGTGCCAGCAGCTCCACTAGCGGGAGGATTTACGAGCAGTACTTC.

This clone was seen only a few times. The chain links TRBV6-1 to TRBJ2-3, with D possibly matching TRBD1 (6 bases). Trimming removed 6 bases at V and 2 bases at J, with 12 bases between. Germline CDR1 reads MNHNS; CDR2 reads SASEGT. The CDR3 has 14 residues. The DNA for the CDR3 is TGTGCCAGCAGCGGACAGCTGCCCACAGATACGCAGTATTTT. It specifies CASSGQLPTDTQYF.

The chain has TRBV5-5 and TRBJ1-1; D is unclear. The V gene's germline CDR1 is SGHKS and CDR2 YYEKEE (reference sequence). Trimming removed 0 bases from V and 7 bases from J, with 10 bases in between. The CDR3 runs to 13 residues. CDR3 DNA sequence: TGTGCCAGCAGCTTGGAGGGCGGGTATGAAGCTTTCTTT. Encoded protein: CASSLEGGYEAFF.

The chain employs TRBV7-9 and TRBJ2-2; tentative D call: TRBD2 (6 bases). With 1 base removed from V and 0 bases from J, the gap between germline ends came to 15 bases. The CDR3 runs 18 residues. Germline CDR1 SEHNR, CDR2 FQNEAQ (reference sequence). The CDR3 protein is CASSLGAERATNTGELFF. The CDR3 DNA reads TGTGCCAGCAGCTTAGGGGCTGAGCGGGCCACGAACACCGGGGAGCTGTTTTTT.

The genes are TRBV10-3 and TRBJ2-7; a weak D match, TRBD1 (6 bases). This CDR3 has 14 amino acids. CDR1 and CDR2 (germline): ENHRY, SYGVKD. Trimming removed 6 bases at V and 3 bases at J, with 15 bases between. The CDR3 reads CAISPGQGGYEQYF. CDR3 DNA sequence: TGTGCCATCAGCCCGGGACAAGGGGGCTACGAGCAGTACTTC.

The chain carries TRBV4-3 and TRBJ2-7, with 7 bases aligning to TRBD1. From germline, CDR1 is LGHNA and CDR2 YSLEER. The CDR3 loop spans 17 amino acids. The junction had 11 bases not matched to a gene; V was cut back by 0 bases and J by 3 bases. CDR3 sequence (DNA): TGCGCCAGCAGCCAAGATTATCAGGGACAGATCCACTACGAGCAGTACTTC. Amino acid sequence: CASSQDYQGQIHYEQYF.

As to this clone: The germline gene is not matched at one end of the junction; a read error may be the cause. The V and J genes are TRBV7-9 and TRBJ1-6; 7 bases agree with TRBD1. There are 14 residues in the CDR3. Germline loops: CDR1 SEHNR, CDR2 FQNEAQ (reference sequence). The CDR3, as DNA: TGTTCCAGCAGCTGGGACAGCTATAATTCACCCCTCCACTTT. This gives the protein CSSSWDSYNSPLHF.

The chain links TRBV7-2 to TRBJ2-5; 9 nucleotides match TRBD2. The CDR3 is made up of 15 amino acids. Germline CDR1 SGHTA, CDR2 FQGNSA. V lost 3 bases, J lost 1 base, and 3 bases stayed unmatched. The CDR3 protein is CASSFSGGLQETQYF. The CDR3 DNA reads TGTGCCAGCAGCTTTAGCGGGGGACTCCAAGAGACCCAGTACTTC.

This clone was seen only a few times. The chain employs TRBV5-6 and TRBJ2-1; D may be TRBD1 (6 bases). V lost 3 bases and J 5 bases, leaving 18 bases between the germline ends. The CDR3 extends over 16 amino acids. Germline values: CDR1 SGHDT, CDR2 YYEEEE. The DNA for the CDR3 is TGTGCCAGCAGCTACCCCCCAGGGGCGTCTAACAATGAGCAGTTCTTC. As protein: CASSYPPGASNNEQFF.

The V gene is TRBV9, the J gene TRBJ2-1; 10 bases agree with TRBD2. The CDR3 has 19 amino acids. Trimming took 4 bases from V and 5 from J; bases not matched to a gene: 18. Germline values: CDR1 SGDLS, CDR2 YYNGEE. CDR3 amino acids: CASSPEGSGRPSSHNEQFF. CDR3 DNA: TGTGCCAGCAGCCCAGAGGGTAGCGGGAGGCCCTCGTCTCACAATGAGCAGTTCTTC.